These T cell receptor beta chains were read from a single sample in a study of shared clonotypes between healthy human individuals. Produced via immunoSEQ multiplex PCR; TCRdb's table is partial and in-frame only. The table records 2 million to 3 million clones, roughly 93% of them present only once. The sequenced material came from naive CD4+ T cells from PBMCs. These receptors were taken from a man aged 18 to 30 in good health. Some clones in this sample may be carry-over from other donors' samples. CDR3s include the opening cysteine and the closing phenylalanine or tryptophan. The order of the fields is CDR3 length, D gene, V gene, clone size, J gene, CDR3 DNA, CDR3 protein. D genes are given only for firm matches. The size entry is marked missing in some rows and otherwise reads once, few, many or a size class.

>15|TRBD1|TRBV5-1|-|TRBJ2-2
TGCGCCAGCAACCCTTTGACAGGGGGAATCGGGGAGCTGTTTTTT
CASNPLTGGIGELFF
>14|-|TRBV9|-|TRBJ2-2
TGTGCCAGCAGCCCGCGGACCGACACCGGGGAGCTGTTTTTT
CASSPRTDTGELFF
>15|-|TRBV2|-|TRBJ2-2
TGTGCCTTCAGGGCGGGGGCCTCGGGGACCGGGGAGCTGTTTTTT
CAFRAGASGTGELFF
>14|TRBD1|TRBV10-3|-|TRBJ2-3
TGTGCCATCTCCCGACAGGGGGCCTCAGATACGCAGTATTTT
CAISRQGASDTQYF
>15|-|TRBV10-1|-|TRBJ2-4
TGCGCCAGCAGTGAGTCTTCCGTGGGGCGAAACATTCAGTACTTC
CASSESSVGRNIQYF
>17|-|TRBV18|-|TRBJ1-4
TGTGCCAGCTCACCATGGGGAAGGGGCGAGGCTAATGAAAAACTGTTTTTT
CASSPWGRGEANEKLFF
>13|-|TRBV7-7|-|TRBJ2-2
TGTGCCAGCAGCTTTGGCCCCACCGGGGAGCTGTTTTTT
CASSFGPTGELFF
>19|-|TRBV6-4|-|TRBJ2-7
TGTGCCAGCAGTGACTTGGATAGGGGAGGACGGGGACATCACTACGAGCAGTACTTC
CASSDLDRGGRGHHYEQYF
>11|-|TRBV5-4|-|TRBJ2-3
TGTGCCAGCAGCTTCCGTGATACGCAGTATTTT
CASSFRDTQYF
>16|TRBD1|TRBV19|once|TRBJ2-5
TGTGCCAGTAGTACTTGGACAGGGGCGGTAGGAGAGACCCAGTACTTC
CASSTWTGAVGETQYF
>12|-|TRBV7-9|-|TRBJ2-3
TGTGCCAGCAGCCCGGACATTGATACGCAGTATTTT
CASSPDIDTQYF
>13|-|TRBV6-5|-|TRBJ1-2
TGTGCCAGCAGTTCGGGGGGAGACTATGGCTACACCTTC
CASSSGGDYGYTF
>14|-|TRBV7-3|-|TRBJ2-2
TGTGCCAGCAGACTAGCAACGGGCACCGGGGAGCTGTTTTTT
CASRLATGTGELFF
>13|-|TRBV10-3|-|TRBJ1-5
TGTGCCATCAGTGAGTTCATGAATCAGCCCCAGCATTTT
CAISEFMNQPQHF